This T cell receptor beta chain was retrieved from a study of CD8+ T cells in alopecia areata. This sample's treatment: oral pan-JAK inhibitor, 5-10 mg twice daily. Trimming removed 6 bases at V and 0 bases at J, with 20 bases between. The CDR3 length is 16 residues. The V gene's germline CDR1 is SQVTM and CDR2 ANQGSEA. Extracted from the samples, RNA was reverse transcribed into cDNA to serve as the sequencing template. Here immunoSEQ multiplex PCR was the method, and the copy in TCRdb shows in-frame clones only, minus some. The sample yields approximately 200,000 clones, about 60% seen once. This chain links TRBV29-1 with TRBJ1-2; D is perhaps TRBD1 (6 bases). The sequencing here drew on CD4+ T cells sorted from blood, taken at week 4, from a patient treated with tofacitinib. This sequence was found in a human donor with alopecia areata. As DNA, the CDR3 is TGCAGCGTCACTACAGGGACCCTTCGAGCTAACTATGGCTACACCTTC. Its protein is CSVTTGTLRANYGYTF.